This T cell receptor beta chain was recovered during a study of blood T cell repertoires in COVID-19. Study details: The cDNA or gDNA used as material had been derived from T cells, B-cell-depleted T cells, or PBMCs.

Sequenced by immunoSEQ multiplex PCR; TCRdb stores in-frame clones only, minus some. The table includes 200,000 or so clones, 70% to 90% detected once. The CDR3 has 15 amino acids. V was clipped by 6 bases and J by 4 bases; unmatched bases: 9. Germline assignment: CDR1 MGHRA and CDR2 YSYEKL. Residents of approximately 25 US areas, aged about 18 to 89 years, made up the participants. Participant-given clinical history determined each cohort assignment. The recovered donors of Cohort 3 showed two negative PCRs, clearance, or symptom resolution. The sequenced sample consisted of PBMCs or T cells enriched from blood (not recorded which). The V gene is TRBV4-1, the J gene TRBJ2-7; 10 nucleotides match TRBD2. The receptor's source is a man aged 25-45 years who had recovered from COVID-19. The chain's CDR3 is CASRDPASGRYEQYF. DNA for the CDR3: TGCGCCAGCAGGGACCCGGCTAGCGGGAGATACGAGCAGTACTTC.